This entry concerns a single T cell receptor (beta chain). The antigen is unknown. Primers: 60 Vbeta forward and 13 Jbeta reverse. Data came from immunoSEQ multiplex PCR; TCRdb stores just in-frame clones and leaves some out. The data show some 180,000 clones, 80% to 85% seen once. This CDR3 has 16 residues. Trimming left V 7 bases short and J 2 bases short, with 20 bases between. Germline CDR1 is SGHRS and CDR2 is YFSETQ. The record originates from a study of cytomegalovirus exposure and HLA in healthy donors. The study, taken as a whole, reports: Analysis performed later found roughly 17,000 TCR beta sequences associated with HLA alleles at 0.05 false discovery rate.

The sample comprised PBMCs. This sequence was found in a male donor in good health and CMV-seronegative. The chain carries TRBV5-1 and TRBJ2-3; the D gene is possibly TRBD1 (6 bases). As DNA, the CDR3 is TGCGCCAGCCGATTCCGAGGGGGATCGGACACAGATACGCAGTATTTT. Amino acid sequence: CASRFRGGSDTDTQYF.